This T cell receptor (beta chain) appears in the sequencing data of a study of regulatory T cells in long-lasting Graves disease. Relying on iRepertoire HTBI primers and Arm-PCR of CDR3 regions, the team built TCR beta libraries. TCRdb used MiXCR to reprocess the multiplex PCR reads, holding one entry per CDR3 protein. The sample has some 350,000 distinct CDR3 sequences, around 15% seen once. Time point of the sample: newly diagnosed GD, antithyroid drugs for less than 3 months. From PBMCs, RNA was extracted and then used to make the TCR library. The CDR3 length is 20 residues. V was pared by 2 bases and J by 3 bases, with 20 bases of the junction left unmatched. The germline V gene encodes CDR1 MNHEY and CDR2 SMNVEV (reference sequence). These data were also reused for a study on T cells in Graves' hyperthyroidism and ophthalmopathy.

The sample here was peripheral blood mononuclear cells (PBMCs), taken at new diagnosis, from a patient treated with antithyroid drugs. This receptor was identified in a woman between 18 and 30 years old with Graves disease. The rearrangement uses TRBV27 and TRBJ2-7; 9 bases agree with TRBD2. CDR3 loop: CASSLGLASQPPLRFYEQYF. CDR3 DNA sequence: TGTGCCAGCAGTTTAGGACTAGCGAGTCAACCGCCTCTACGCTTCTACGAGCAGTACTTC.